This entry lists 13 T cell receptor beta chains sequenced from one sample in a study. MiXCR, run by TCRdb on the RT-PCR reads, gives a single entry per CDR3 protein. The sample has hundreds of thousands of distinct CDR3 sequences; approximately 15% are singletons. The sequenced sample consisted of memory CD4+ T cells from blood. Every receptor here comes from a female donor in good health, serving as a healthy control.

This clonotype was found a few times. This chain connects TRBV6-5 to TRBJ2-1, with 9 bases that match TRBD2. This CDR3 is built from 16 residues. The V and J ends lost 4 bases and 3 bases, in that order; junction bases with no gene match: 7. Germline CDR1 is MNHEY and CDR2 is SVGAGI. The CDR3 DNA follows: TGTGCCAGCAGTTCCCCGACTAGCGGATTCTACAATGAGCAGTTCTTC. Translated, it gives CASSSPTSGFYNEQFF.

This clonotype was observed many times. This chain joins TRBV20-1 and TRBJ2-1, with D hard to call. Germline V gene data show CDR1 as DFQATT and CDR2 as SNEGSKA (reference sequence). Trimming took 2 bases from V and 6 from J, leaving 8 bases between them. CDR3 length equals 12 residues. The CDR3 protein is CSARFVSNEQFF. In DNA, the CDR3 is TGCAGTGCTAGATTCGTTTCCAATGAGCAGTTCTTC.

The table lists this clonotype with a few counts. The chain joins TRBV12-3 or TRBV12-4 to TRBJ2-7, with D perhaps matching TRBD2 (7 bases). The CDR3 length is 15 residues. The germline V and J ends were trimmed by 2 bases and 6 bases, with 17 bases remaining between them. The CDR3 reads CASSLRGRAFGEQYF. The DNA for the CDR3 is TGTGCCAGCAGTTTAAGGGGGAGGGCCTTCGGCGAGCAGTACTTC.

The J gene is TRBJ1-1, the V gene TRBV5-4, with 8 bases aligning to TRBD1. V shed 5 bases and J 4 bases; nucleotides not matched to a gene: 7. The V gene's germline CDR1 is SGHNT and CDR2 YYREEE (reference sequence). The CDR3 sequence is 14 residues long. The CDR3 nucleotides read TGTGCCAGCAGGCAGGGACAGGCCCCCACTGAAGCTTTCTTT. Its protein is CASRQGQAPTEAFF.

This clonotype was observed a few times. The rearrangement joins TRBV7-2 to TRBJ2-5; TRBD1 matches at 9 bases. This CDR3 contains 14 residues. V was pared by 1 base and J by 7 bases, with 4 bases of the junction left unmatched. Looked up from germline, CDR1 is SGHTA and CDR2 is FQGNSA. Here the CDR3 DNA reads TGTGCCAGCAGCTTAGAGACAGGGGGAGGGACCCAGTACTTC. Translated: CASSLETGGGTQYF.

J is TRBJ1-4 and V is TRBV15, with TRBD1 as a possible D gene (6 bases). Germline lookup yields CDR1 LNHNV and CDR2 YYDKDF (reference sequence). CDR3 length equals 15 residues. V dropped 5 bases and J dropped 0 bases, with 10 bases sitting between them. CDR3 sequence: CATSREGATNEKLFF. The CDR3 DNA is TGTGCCACCAGCCGTGAGGGGGCAACTAATGAAAAACTGTTTTTT. Full variable domain (remainder filled in from reference TRBV15 and TRBJ1-4): DAMVIQNPRYQVTQFGKPVTLSCSQTLNHNVMYWYQQKSSQAPKLLFHYYDKDFNNEADTPDNFQSRRPNTSFCFLDIRSPGLGDTAMYLCATSREGATNEKLFFGSGTQLSVL.

The chain carries TRBV9 and TRBJ2-2, with 7 positions matching TRBD2. Per germline, CDR1 SGDLS and CDR2 YYNGEE. The V gene end was trimmed by 0 bases and the J gene end by 6 bases; junction bases not matched to a gene: 5. The CDR3 loop spans 15 amino acids. In nucleotides, the CDR3 is TGTGCCAGCAGCGTAGTCGTGGGAGGGCCCGGGGAGCTGTTTTTT. It codes for CASSVVVGGPGELFF.

A note on this clonotype: This could be a read error, since a much larger clone is one nucleotide away. The rearrangement uses TRBV20-1 and TRBJ1-6; D uncertain. The germline V and J ends were trimmed by 3 bases and 5 bases, with 5 bases remaining between them. The CDR3 covers 12 residues. Germline CDR1 and CDR2: DFQATT and SNEGSKA (reference sequence). The CDR3 DNA reads as TGCAGTGCTAGGACGGATAATTCACCCCTCCACTTT. Translating it yields CSARTDNSPLHF.

This clonotype came up many times. The V gene is TRBV20-1, the J gene TRBJ2-5, with TRBD2 matching 11 bases. Germline CDR1 is DFQATT and CDR2 is SNEGSKA (reference sequence). CDR3 length: 14 amino acids. After removal of 8 bases from V and 5 bases from J, the junction contained 10 bases not matched to a gene. This CDR3 reads CSPGSGGAGETQYF. The CDR3 coding sequence is TGCAGTCCGGGTAGCGGGGGGGCAGGGGAGACCCAGTACTTC.

This clonotype occurred many times. The J gene is TRBJ2-3, the V gene TRBV4-2; TRBD1 agrees at 7 bases. The CDR3 runs 16 residues. J lost 2 bases, V lost 0 bases, and 5 bases had no gene match. Germline V gives CDR1 LGHNA, CDR2 YNFKEQ. Here the CDR3 reads CASSQDLGQNTDTQYF. The CDR3 bases are TGTGCCAGCAGCCAAGATTTGGGACAGAACACAGATACGCAGTATTTT.

This chain links TRBV18 with TRBJ1-4; tentative D call: TRBD1 (6 bases). V shed 4 bases and J shed 4 bases, with 16 bases lying between them. The CDR3 sequence is 16 residues long. Germline V gene data show CDR1 as KGHSH and CDR2 as LQKENI. The CDR3 region has the DNA TGTGCCAGCTCACTACAACAGGGCGGCGTTAATGAAAAACTGTTTTTT. Protein product: CASSLQQGGVNEKLFF.

There are many counts of this clonotype. The V and J genes are TRBV7-6 and TRBJ1-2; 9 nucleotides match TRBD1. The CDR3 spans 14 residues. Per the germline V gene, CDR1 is SGHVS and CDR2 is FNYEAQ. With 5 bases clipped from V and 7 bases from J, the junction kept 8 bases outside the gene matches. CDR3 sequence reads: CASSPATGGRGYTF. In DNA, the CDR3 is TGTGCCAGCAGCCCTGCGACAGGGGGACGTGGCTACACCTTC.

The chain carries TRBV28 and TRBJ1-2; D is uncertain. The CDR3 sequence is 10 residues long. Trimming stripped 7 bases from V and 6 bases from J, with 6 bases between. CDR1 MDHEN and CDR2 SYDVKM come from the germline V gene. The CDR3 loop reads CASKSHGYTF. The CDR3 nucleotides read TGTGCCAGCAAGAGCCATGGCTACACCTTC.